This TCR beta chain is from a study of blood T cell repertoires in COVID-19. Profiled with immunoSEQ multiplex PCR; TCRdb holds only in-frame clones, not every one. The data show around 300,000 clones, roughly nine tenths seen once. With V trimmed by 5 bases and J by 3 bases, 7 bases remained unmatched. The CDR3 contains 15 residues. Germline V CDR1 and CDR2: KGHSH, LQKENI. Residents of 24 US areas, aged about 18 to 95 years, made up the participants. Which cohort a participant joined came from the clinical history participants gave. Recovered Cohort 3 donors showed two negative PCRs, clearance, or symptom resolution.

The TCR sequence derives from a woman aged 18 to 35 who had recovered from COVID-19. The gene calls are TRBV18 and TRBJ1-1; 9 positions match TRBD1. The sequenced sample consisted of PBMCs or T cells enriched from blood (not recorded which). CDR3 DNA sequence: TGTGCCAGCTCAGTACAGGGGGCGAGGGACACTGAAGCTTTCTTT. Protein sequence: CASSVQGARDTEAFF. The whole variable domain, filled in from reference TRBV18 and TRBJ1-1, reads NAGVMQNPRHLVRRRGQEARLRCSPMKGHSHVYWYRQLPEEGLKFMVYLQKENIIDESGMPKERFSAEFPKEGPSILRIQQVVRGDSAAYFCASSVQGARDTEAFFGQGTRLTVV.